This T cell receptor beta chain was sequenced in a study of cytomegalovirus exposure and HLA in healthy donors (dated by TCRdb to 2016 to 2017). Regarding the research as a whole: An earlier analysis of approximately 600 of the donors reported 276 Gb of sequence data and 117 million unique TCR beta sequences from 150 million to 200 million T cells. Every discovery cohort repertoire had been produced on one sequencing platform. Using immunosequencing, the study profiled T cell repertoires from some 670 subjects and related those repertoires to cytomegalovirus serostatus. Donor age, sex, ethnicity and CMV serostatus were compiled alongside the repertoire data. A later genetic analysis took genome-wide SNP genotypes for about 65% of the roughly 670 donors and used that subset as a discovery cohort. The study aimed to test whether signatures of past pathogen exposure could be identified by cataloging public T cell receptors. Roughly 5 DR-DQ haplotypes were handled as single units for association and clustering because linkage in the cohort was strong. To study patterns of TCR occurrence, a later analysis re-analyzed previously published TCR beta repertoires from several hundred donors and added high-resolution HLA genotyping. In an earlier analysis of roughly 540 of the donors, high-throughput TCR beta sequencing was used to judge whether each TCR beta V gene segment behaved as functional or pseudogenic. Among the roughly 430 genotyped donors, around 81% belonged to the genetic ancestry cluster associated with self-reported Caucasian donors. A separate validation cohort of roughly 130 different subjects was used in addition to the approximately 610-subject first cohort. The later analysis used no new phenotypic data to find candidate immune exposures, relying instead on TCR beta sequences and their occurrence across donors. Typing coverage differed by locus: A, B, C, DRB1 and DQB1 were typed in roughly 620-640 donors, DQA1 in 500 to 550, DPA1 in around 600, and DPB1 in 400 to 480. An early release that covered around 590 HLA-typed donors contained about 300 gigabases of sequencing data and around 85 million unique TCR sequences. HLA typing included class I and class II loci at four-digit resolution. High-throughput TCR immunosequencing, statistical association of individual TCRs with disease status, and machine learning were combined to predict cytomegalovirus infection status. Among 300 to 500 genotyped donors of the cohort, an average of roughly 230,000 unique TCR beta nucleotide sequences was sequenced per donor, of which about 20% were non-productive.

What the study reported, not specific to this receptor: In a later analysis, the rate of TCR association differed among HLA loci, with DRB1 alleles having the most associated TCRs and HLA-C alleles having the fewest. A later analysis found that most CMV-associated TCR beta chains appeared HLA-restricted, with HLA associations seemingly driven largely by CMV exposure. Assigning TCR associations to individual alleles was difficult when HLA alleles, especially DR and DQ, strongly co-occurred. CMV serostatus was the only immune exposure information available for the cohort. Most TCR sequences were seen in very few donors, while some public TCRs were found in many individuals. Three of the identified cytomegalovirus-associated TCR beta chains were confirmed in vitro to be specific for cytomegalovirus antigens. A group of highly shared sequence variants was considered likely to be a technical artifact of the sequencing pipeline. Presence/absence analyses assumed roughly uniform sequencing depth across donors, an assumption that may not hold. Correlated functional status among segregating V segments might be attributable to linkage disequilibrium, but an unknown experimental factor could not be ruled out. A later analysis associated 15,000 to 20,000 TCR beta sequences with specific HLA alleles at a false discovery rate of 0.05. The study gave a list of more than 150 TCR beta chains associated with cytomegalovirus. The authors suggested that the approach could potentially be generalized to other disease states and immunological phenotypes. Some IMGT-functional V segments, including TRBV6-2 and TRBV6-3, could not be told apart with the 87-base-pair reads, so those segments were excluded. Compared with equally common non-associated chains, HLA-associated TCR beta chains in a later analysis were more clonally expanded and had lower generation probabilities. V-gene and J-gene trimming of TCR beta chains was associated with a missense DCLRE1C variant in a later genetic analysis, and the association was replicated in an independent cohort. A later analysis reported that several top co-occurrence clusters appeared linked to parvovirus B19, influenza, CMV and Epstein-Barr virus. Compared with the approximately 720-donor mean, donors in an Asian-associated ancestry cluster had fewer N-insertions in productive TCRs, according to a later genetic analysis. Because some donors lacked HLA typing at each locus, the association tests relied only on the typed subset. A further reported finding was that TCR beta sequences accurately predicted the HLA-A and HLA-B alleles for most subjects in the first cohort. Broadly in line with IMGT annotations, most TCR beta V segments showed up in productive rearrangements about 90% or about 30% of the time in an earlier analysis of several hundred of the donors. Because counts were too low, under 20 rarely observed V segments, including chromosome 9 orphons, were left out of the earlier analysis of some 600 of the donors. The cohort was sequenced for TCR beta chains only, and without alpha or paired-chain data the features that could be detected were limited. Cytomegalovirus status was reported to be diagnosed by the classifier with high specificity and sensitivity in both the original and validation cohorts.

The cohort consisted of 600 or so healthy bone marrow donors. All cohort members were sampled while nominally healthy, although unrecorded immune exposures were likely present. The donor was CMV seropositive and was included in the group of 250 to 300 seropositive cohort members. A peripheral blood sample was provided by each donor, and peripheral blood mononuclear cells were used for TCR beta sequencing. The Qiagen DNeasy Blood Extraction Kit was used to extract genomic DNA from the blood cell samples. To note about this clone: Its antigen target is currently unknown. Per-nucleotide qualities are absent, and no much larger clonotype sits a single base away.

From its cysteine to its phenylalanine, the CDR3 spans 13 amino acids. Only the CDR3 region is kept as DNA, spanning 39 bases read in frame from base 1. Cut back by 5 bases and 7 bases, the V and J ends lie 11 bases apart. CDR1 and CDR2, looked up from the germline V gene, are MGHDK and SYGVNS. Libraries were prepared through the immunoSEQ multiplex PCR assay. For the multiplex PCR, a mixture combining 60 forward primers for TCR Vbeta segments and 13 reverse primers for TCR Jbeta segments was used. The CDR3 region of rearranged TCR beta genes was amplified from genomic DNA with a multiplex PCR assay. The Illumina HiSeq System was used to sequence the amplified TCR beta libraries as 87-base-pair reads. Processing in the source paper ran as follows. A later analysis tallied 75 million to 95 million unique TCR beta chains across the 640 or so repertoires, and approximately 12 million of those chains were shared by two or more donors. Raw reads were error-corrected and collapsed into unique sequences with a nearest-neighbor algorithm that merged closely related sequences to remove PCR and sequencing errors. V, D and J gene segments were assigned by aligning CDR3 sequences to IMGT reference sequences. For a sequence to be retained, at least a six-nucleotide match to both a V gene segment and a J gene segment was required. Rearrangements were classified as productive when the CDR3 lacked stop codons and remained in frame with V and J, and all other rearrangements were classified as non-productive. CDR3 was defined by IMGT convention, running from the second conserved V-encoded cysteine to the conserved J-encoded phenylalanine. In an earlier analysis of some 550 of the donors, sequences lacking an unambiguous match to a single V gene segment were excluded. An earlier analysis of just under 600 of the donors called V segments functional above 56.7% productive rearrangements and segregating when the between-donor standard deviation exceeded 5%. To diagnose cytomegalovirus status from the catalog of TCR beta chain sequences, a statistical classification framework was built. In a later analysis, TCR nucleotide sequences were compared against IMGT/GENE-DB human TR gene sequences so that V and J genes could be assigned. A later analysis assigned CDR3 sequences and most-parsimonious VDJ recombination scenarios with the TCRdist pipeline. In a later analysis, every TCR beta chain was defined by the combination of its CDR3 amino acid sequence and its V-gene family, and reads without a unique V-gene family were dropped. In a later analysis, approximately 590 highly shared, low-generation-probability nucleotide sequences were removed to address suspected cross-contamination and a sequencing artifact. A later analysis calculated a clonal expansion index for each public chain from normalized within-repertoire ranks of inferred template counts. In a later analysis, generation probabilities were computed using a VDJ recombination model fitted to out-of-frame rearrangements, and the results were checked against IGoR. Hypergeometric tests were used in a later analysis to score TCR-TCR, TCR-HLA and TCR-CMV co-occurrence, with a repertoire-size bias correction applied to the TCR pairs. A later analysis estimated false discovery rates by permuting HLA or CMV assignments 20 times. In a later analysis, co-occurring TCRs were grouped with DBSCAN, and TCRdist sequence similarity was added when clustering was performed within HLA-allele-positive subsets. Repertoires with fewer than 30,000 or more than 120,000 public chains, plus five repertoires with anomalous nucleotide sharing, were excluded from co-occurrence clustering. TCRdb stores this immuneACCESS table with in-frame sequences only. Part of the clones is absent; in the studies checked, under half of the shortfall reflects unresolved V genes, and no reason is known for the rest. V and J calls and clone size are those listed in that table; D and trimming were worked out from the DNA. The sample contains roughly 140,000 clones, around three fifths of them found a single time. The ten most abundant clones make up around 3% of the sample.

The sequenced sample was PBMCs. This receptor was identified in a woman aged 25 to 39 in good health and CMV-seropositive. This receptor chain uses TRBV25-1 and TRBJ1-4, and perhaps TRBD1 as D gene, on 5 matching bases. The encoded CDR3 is CASSRGSSEKLFF. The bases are TGTGCCAGCAGTAGGGGTTCATCTGAAAAACTGTTTTTT.